This T cell receptor (beta chain) emerged from a study of blood T cell repertoires in COVID-19. The CDR3 consists of 15 residues. Trimming stripped 5 bases from V and 7 bases from J, with 15 bases between. Germline V gives CDR1 SGHTA, CDR2 FQGNSA. Per the original data handling: Amplification of reference gene primers was used by the study to estimate nucleated cell counts. Profiling relied on immunoSEQ multiplex PCR, and the TCRdb table lists in-frame clones only, not all of them. D and trimming were read from the DNA, whereas the V and J calls and clone size are those reported in that table. The table records roughly 66,000 clones, 70% to 85% of them present only once.

Sequences were obtained from peripheral blood. The chain uses TRBV7-2 and TRBJ1-6; TRBD1 might be the D (6 bases). This TCR came from a man in his 60s with acute or convalescent COVID-19. CDR3 coding DNA: TGTGCCAGCAGCCAAACGGGGGGGGGCAATTCACCCCTCCACTTT. It yields the protein CASSQTGGGNSPLHF.